The following is a T cell receptor (beta chain) sequence with its context. As yet, its antigen is unknown. Generated by immunoSEQ multiplex PCR, the TCRdb table keeps only in-frame clones and is missing some. This table holds some 53,000 clones, around 80% found once. The sort gate was single viable CD3+CD4+CD8-CD45RO+ cells for memory CD4+ T cells. CMV serostatus came from serum IgG against pp150, pp28, p38, p52. This record comes from a study of memory CD4+ T cells and cytomegalovirus serostatus. Study-wide results and limits: CMV serostatus prediction reached median AUC about 0.95, or 0.9 with US-trained model.

The specimen sequenced was memory CD4+ T cells from blood. The receptor was isolated from an adult in good health and CMV-seronegative.

This chain's CDR3 is CASSLLGSSGGGNQPQHF. The CDR3 DNA follows: TGTGCCAGCAGCTTGTTGGGCTCATCCGGGGGCGGTAATCAGCCCCAGCATTTT. The chain employs TRBV5-6 and TRBJ1-5, with D possibly being TRBD1 (6 bases). Germline V gene data show CDR1 as SGHDT and CDR2 as YYEEEE. The V end lost 1 base, the J end lost 4 bases, and 21 bases lay between the germline ends. This CDR3 spans 18 amino acids. The whole variable domain, remainder taken from reference TRBV5-6 and TRBJ1-5, is DAGVTQSPTHLIKTRGQQVTLRCSPKSGHDTVSWYQQALGQGPQFIFQYYEEEERQRGNFPDRFSGHQFPNYSSELNVNALLLGDSALYLCASSLLGSSGGGNQPQHFGDGTRLSIL.